Listed here are 19 T cell receptor beta chains from one sample, sequenced in a study of identical twins. TCRdb re-derived calls from the 5' RACE reads in MiXCR, one entry per CDR3 protein. The sample has a few hundred thousand distinct CDR3 sequences; 10% are singletons. Sequencing used memory T cells sorted from blood. The receptors were gathered from a man between 45 and 60 years old in good health.

This clonotype was found many times. V is TRBV12-3 or TRBV12-4 and J is TRBJ2-1; TRBD2 matches 12 bases. The J segment lost 6 bases and the V segment lost 5 bases, leaving 5 bases of the junction unmatched. This CDR3 is 15 amino acids long. The CDR3 region is CASSPLAGGRNEQFF. The CDR3, as DNA: TGTGCCAGCAGTCCCCTAGCGGGGGGGCGCAATGAGCAGTTCTTC.

This clonotype has more than one count but fewer than ten. The V gene is TRBV10-3, the J gene TRBJ2-1; D may be TRBD1 (6 bases). Looked up from germline, CDR1 is ENHRY and CDR2 is SYGVKD. V dropped 0 bases and J dropped 3 bases, with 9 bases sitting between them. This CDR3 is 15 amino acids long. Here the CDR3 DNA reads TGTGCCATCAGTGAGTCGACAGGAATCTACAATGAGCAGTTCTTC. Amino acids: CAISESTGIYNEQFF.

This clonotype showed up many times. This rearrangement joins TRBV5-1 to TRBJ2-7, with D unclear. Between the trimmed V and J ends, which lost 7 bases and 4 bases, there was a span of 9 bases. This CDR3 has 11 amino acids. Germline CDR1 reads SGHRS; CDR2 reads YFSETQ. In nucleotides, the CDR3 is TGCGCCAGCCGCGGCGAGTACGAGCAGTACTTC. It encodes CASRGEYEQYF. The full variable domain, in which reference TRBV5-1 and TRBJ2-7 provide the parts outside the CDR3, is KAGVTQTPRYLIKTRGQQVTLSCSPISGHRSVSWYQQTPGQGLQFLFEYFSETQRNKGNFPGRFSGRQFSNSRSEMNVSTLELGDSALYLCASRGEYEQYFGPGTRLTVT.

This clonotype was seen a handful of times. The CDR3 spells CASSLLLGYEQYF. CDR3 DNA: TGTGCCAGCAGCTTACTTTTGGGCTACGAGCAGTACTTC. This chain joins TRBV13 and TRBJ2-7; unclear D gene. Germline CDR1 is PRHDT and CDR2 is FYEKMQ (reference sequence). The CDR3 runs 13 residues. Trimming removed 2 bases at V and 3 bases at J, with 8 bases between. The full variable domain, completed using reference TRBV13 and TRBJ2-7, is AAGVIQSPRHLIKEKRETATLKCYPIPRHDTVYWYQQGPGQDPQFLISFYEKMQSDKGSIPDRFSAQQFSDYHSELNMSSLELGDSALYFCASSLLLGYEQYFGPGTRLTVT.

This clonotype was detected many times. The chain recombines TRBV4-3 with TRBJ2-1, with D unresolved. Trimming shortened V by 1 base and J by 6 bases, and 10 bases separated the two germline ends. Germline CDR1 LGHNA, CDR2 YSLEER. The CDR3 contains 14 residues. CDR3 sequence reads: CASSQALAGNEQFF. CDR3 nucleotides: TGCGCCAGCAGCCAAGCCCTCGCCGGCAATGAGCAGTTCTTC.

J is TRBJ2-5 and V is TRBV11-2, with D possibly matching TRBD1 (6 bases). The CDR3 loop spans 13 amino acids. Germline V gene sequence: CDR1 SGHAT, CDR2 FQNNGV. Trimming pared 5 bases from V and 10 bases from J, leaving 17 bases between. CDR3 bases: TGTGCCAGCAGCCAGGGGCTCGGGGTGGACCAGTACTTC. Its protein is CASSQGLGVDQYF.

Only a few counts were recorded for this clonotype. The chain recombines TRBV27 with TRBJ2-2, with 9 bases identical to TRBD1. CDR3 length: 16 amino acids. Germline assignment: CDR1 MNHEY and CDR2 SMNVEV (reference sequence). The trim removed 0 bases at V and 6 bases at J, leaving 5 bases unmatched. CDR3 in DNA: TGTGCCAGCAGTTTATCGGGACAGGGTTGGGCCGGGGAGCTGTTTTTT. It yields the protein CASSLSGQGWAGELFF.

This rearrangement joins TRBV3-1 to TRBJ2-2; the D is unclear. The CDR3 totals 14 residues. The germline gives CDR1 LGHDT, CDR2 YNNKEL (reference sequence). V lost 6 bases to trimming and J lost 1 base, with 9 bases between them. DNA for the CDR3: TGTGCCAGCAGTGCCGACGGGAACACCGGGGAGCTGTTTTTT. It is translated as CASSADGNTGELFF.

This clonotype occurred many times. The chain links TRBV4-2 to TRBJ2-1; D is ambiguous. Germline assignment: CDR1 LGHNA and CDR2 YNFKEQ. The CDR3 covers 14 residues. Trimming cost V 0 bases and J 4 bases, with 7 bases left between them. The CDR3 DNA reads TGTGCCAGCAGCCAAGAAGAACGTTACAATGAGCAGTTCTTC. Encoded protein: CASSQEERYNEQFF.

This clonotype occurred many times. The V and J genes are TRBV2 and TRBJ1-5; D is perhaps TRBD1 (5 bases). Germline-derived CDR1 and CDR2 are SNHLY and FYNNEI. V was trimmed by 7 bases and J by 0 bases, leaving 7 bases between them. The CDR3 covers 13 residues. CDR3 sequence reads: CASKRGSNQPQHF. In DNA, the CDR3 is TGTGCCAGCAAAAGGGGTAGCAATCAGCCCCAGCATTTT.

This clonotype was observed at least ten times. The rearrangement joins TRBV9 to TRBJ1-6; no clear D. This CDR3 is 13 amino acids long. The V and J ends lost 6 bases and 7 bases respectively, with 11 bases between them. Germline values: CDR1 SGDLS, CDR2 YYNGEE. CDR3 DNA sequence: TGTGCCAGCACCCCTGAGGTGAATTCACCCCTCCACTTT. This sequence encodes CASTPEVNSPLHF. The full variable domain, in which reference TRBV9 and TRBJ1-6 provide the parts outside the CDR3, is DSGVTQTPKHLITATGQRVTLRCSPRSGDLSVYWYQQSLDQGLQFLIQYYNGEERAKGNILERFSAQQFPDLHSELNLSSLELGDSALYFCASTPEVNSPLHFGNGTRLTVT.

This clonotype was detected only a few times. CDR3 sequence reads: CASSKTPGQGGGNTIYF. Here the CDR3 DNA reads TGCGCCAGCAGCAAAACTCCGGGACAGGGAGGCGGAAACACCATATATTTT. This rearrangement joins TRBV5-1 to TRBJ1-3; 9 positions agree with TRBD1. J was trimmed by 4 bases and V by 4 bases; bases with no gene match: 12. From germline, CDR1 is SGHRS and CDR2 YFSETQ. There are 17 residues in the CDR3.

J is TRBJ1-1 and V is TRBV7-2, with 7 positions matching TRBD1. The CDR3 is 14 residues long. CDR1 is SGHTA, CDR2 FQGNSA, per germline. Unmatched junction bases numbered 11, after V lost 5 bases and J lost 8 bases. CDR3 coding DNA: TGTGCCAGCAGCCCGATGACAGGGCATCGGGAAGCTTTCTTT. Protein sequence: CASSPMTGHREAFF.

The V call is TRBV13, the J call TRBJ1-2, with 9 bases matching TRBD1. This CDR3 is built from 17 residues. V lost 5 bases, J lost 2 bases, and 12 bases stayed unmatched. Germline CDR1 PRHDT, CDR2 FYEKMQ (reference sequence). The CDR3 nucleotides are TGTGCCAGCAGCCCCCGGGACAGGGAGGAGAGGAACTATGGCTACACCTTC. Its protein is CASSPRDREERNYGYTF.

V and J are TRBV12-3 or TRBV12-4 and TRBJ2-3; D is unresolved. TRBJ1-5 explains the end of the DNA better; the J call may be wrong. The CDR3 totals 14 residues. The CDR3 DNA sequence: TGTGCCAGCAGTTTAGCGGGCAGCACAGATACGCAGCATTTT. Its translation is CASSLAGSTDTQHF.

This clonotype was seen many times. The CDR3 loop is CASSPTGTGYSEQYF. DNA of the CDR3: TGTGCCAGCAGTCCCACAGGGACAGGGTATTCCGAGCAGTACTTC. The rearrangement uses TRBV28 and TRBJ2-7, with 9 positions matching TRBD1. The CDR3 consists of 15 residues. Germline CDR1 and CDR2: MDHEN and SYDVKM. The trim removed 5 bases at V and 6 bases at J, leaving 11 bases unmatched.

V usage is TRBV4-1 and J usage is TRBJ1-1; 9 bases match TRBD1. J was trimmed by 14 bases and V by 1 base; bases with no gene match: 8. Germline CDR1 and CDR2: MGHRA and YSYEKL. The CDR3 runs to 13 residues. CDR3 amino acids: CASSQGGTGTAFF. Here the CDR3 DNA reads TGCGCCAGCAGCCAAGGGGGGACAGGGACAGCCTTCTTT.

The chain joins TRBV20-1 to TRBJ1-2, with unresolved D. This CDR3 has 13 amino acids. The germline V gene encodes CDR1 DFQATT and CDR2 SNEGSKA (reference sequence). The germline V and J ends were trimmed by 3 bases and 6 bases, with 14 bases remaining between them. This chain's CDR3 is CSASPKRGHGYTF. For the CDR3, the DNA is TGCAGTGCTAGCCCGAAAAGAGGCCATGGCTACACCTTC.

This clonotype occurred many times. This chain joins TRBV29-1 and TRBJ2-7; D perhaps matches TRBD1 (6 bases). The germline V and J ends were trimmed by 1 base and 3 bases, with 10 bases remaining between them. Per the germline V gene, CDR1 is SQVTM and CDR2 is ANQGSEA. The CDR3 consists of 13 residues. The CDR3 loop is CSVEVQGHYEQYF. The CDR3 region has the DNA TGCAGCGTTGAAGTACAGGGCCACTACGAGCAGTACTTC.